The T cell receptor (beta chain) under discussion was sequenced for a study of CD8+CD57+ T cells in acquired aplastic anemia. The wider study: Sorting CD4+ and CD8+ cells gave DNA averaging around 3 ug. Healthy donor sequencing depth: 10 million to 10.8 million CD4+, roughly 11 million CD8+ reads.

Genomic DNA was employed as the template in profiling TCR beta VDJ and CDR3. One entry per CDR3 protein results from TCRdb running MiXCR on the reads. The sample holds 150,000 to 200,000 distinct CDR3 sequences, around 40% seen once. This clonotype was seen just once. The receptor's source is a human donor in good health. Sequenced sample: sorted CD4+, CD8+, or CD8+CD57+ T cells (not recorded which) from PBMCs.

CDR3 in amino acids: CATSRGGRGANVLTF. CDR3 in DNA: TGTGCCACCAGCAGAGGGGGGAGAGGGGCCAACGTCCTGACTTTC. The chain is built from TRBV15 and TRBJ2-6; TRBD1 or TRBD2 may be the D gene (5 bases each). The length of the CDR3 is 15 residues. Germline loops: CDR1 LNHNV, CDR2 YYDKDF (reference sequence). The V end was cut by 1 base, the J end by 4 bases, with 8 bases between.